Shown below are 6 T cell receptor beta chains from a single sample sequenced in a study of blood T cell repertoires in COVID-19. The method was immunoSEQ multiplex PCR; TCRdb's version includes in-frame clones alone and lacks a portion of them. This repertoire shows almost 80,000 clones, about four fifths found once; its top ten account for under 45%. The sample was peripheral blood. These receptors all come from a woman in her 70s with acute or convalescent COVID-19.

This clone was seen only a few times. The chain has TRBV5-1 and TRBJ2-2, with 8 nucleotides matching TRBD1. The germline CDR1 and CDR2 sequences are SGHRS and YFSETQ. CDR3 length: 15 amino acids. The V segment lost 8 bases and the J segment 1 base; nucleotides outside the gene matches: 7. This CDR3 is CASMTGAMNTGELFF. The DNA of the CDR3 is TGCGCCAGTATGACAGGGGCAATGAACACCGGGGAGCTGTTTTTT.

V usage is TRBV5-1 and J usage is TRBJ2-1, with 15 bases identical to TRBD2. Losses at the gene ends were 4 bases for V and 9 bases for J; bases not matched to a gene: 5. From germline, CDR1 is SGHRS and CDR2 YFSETQ. This CDR3 region has 15 residues. The CDR3 nucleotides are TGCGCCAGCAGCGAGGGACTAGCGGGAGGATCTGAGCAGTTCTTC. Its translation: CASSEGLAGGSEQFF. The full variable domain, with the rest looked up from reference TRBV5-1 and TRBJ2-1, is KAGVTQTPRYLIKTRGQQVTLSCSPISGHRSVSWYQQTPGQGLQFLFEYFSETQRNKGNFPGRFSGRQFSNSRSEMNVSTLELGDSALYLCASSEGLAGGSEQFFGPGTRLTVL.

This clone occurred a few times. The chain combines TRBV25-1 with TRBJ2-5, with a possible D match to TRBD2 (5 bases). The V end lost 7 bases, the J end lost 4 bases, and 10 bases lay between the germline ends. This CDR3 contains 12 residues. Germline-derived CDR1 and CDR2 are MGHDK and SYGVNS. The DNA for the CDR3 is TGTGCCAGCATGGATGCGGGAGAGACCCAGTACTTC. Encoded protein: CASMDAGETQYF.

The chain is built from TRBV5-1 and TRBJ2-1, with 7 bases identical to TRBD1. The ends lost 4 bases at V and 9 bases at J; junction bases unmatched: 10. The CDR3 is 14 residues long. Looked up from germline, CDR1 is SGHRS and CDR2 is YFSETQ. The CDR3 bases are TGCGCCAGCAGCCCGCTTCTTAGGGGGCGTGAGCAGTTCTTC. The encoded protein is CASSPLLRGREQFF.

This rearrangement joins TRBV5-6 to TRBJ2-1; D gene ambiguous. Per germline, CDR1 SGHDT and CDR2 YYEEEE. Trimming left V 3 bases short and J 6 bases short, with 7 bases between. CDR3 length: 12 amino acids. Here the CDR3 DNA reads TGTGCCAGCAGCTCTTACAGCAATGAGCAGTTCTTC. Its protein is CASSSYSNEQFF.

The chain has TRBV6-6 and TRBJ1-2; the match to TRBD1 covers 8 bases. With V trimmed by 6 bases and J by 4 bases, 10 bases remained unmatched. The CDR3 contains 15 residues. Germline values: CDR1 MNHNY, CDR2 SVGAGI (reference sequence). CDR3 loop: CASRLGTGSGYGYTF. In DNA form, the CDR3 reads TGTGCCAGCAGATTAGGGACAGGATCGGGCTATGGCTACACCTTC.